This TCR beta chain was sequenced during a study of read filtering for tumor transcriptome and immune sequencing. Findings and caveats of the study: Single-read clonotypes: roughly four fifths of IR-seq clonotypes (around 3.5% of reads), about 75% of RNA-seq clonotypes (roughly 43% of reads). Dropping single-read clonotypes raised IR-seq and RNA-seq shared-clonotype correlation.

This clonotype has a count of ten or more. The antigen is not known. Trimming took off 1 base at V and 0 bases at J, with 13 bases between the two ends. This CDR3 spans 18 amino acids. Germline V gene data show CDR1 as MDHEN and CDR2 as SYDVKM. This library used approximately 0.4 ug RNA and molecular barcoded adaptors spanning alpha/delta and beta/gamma chains. MiXCR, run by TCRdb on the reads, gives a single entry per CDR3 protein. Of over 55,000 distinct CDR3 sequences detected, over 11% appear once; the ten largest clones hold 45%. The sequence was obtained from a donor older than 35 with multiple myeloma. V and J are TRBV28 and TRBJ2-6, with a weak D call TRBD2 (5 bases). Specimen: a population of CD138-negative cells sorted from bone marrow. CDR3 in amino acids: CASSLFAGLGSGANVLTF. DNA of the CDR3: TGTGCCAGCAGTTTATTCGCGGGCCTGGGCTCTGGGGCCAACGTCCTGACTTTC.